These T cell receptor beta chains were read from a single sample in a study of CD8+ T cells in alopecia areata. Using immunoSEQ multiplex PCR, the repertoire was profiled, and TCRdb retains in-frame clones only, with some absent. The data show about 180,000 clones, roughly 58% seen once. The sample consisted of CD4+ T cells sorted from blood, taken at week 56, from a patient treated with tofacitinib. Receptors were obtained from a human donor with alopecia areata. The CDR3 runs from the conserved cysteine through the conserved F or W. Each record gives: J gene, CDR3 length, clone size, V gene, D gene, CDR3 DNA, CDR3 protein. The D gene is left open where the match is weak. Part of the rows lack a size; the others show once, few, many or a class for expanded clones.

>TRBJ2-2|15|NA|TRBV5-4|TRBD2
TGTGCCAGCAGCGGTGGGACTACCTACACCGGGGAGCTGTTTTTT
CASSGGTTYTGELFF
>TRBJ2-1|15|NA|TRBV5-6|NA
TGTGCCAGCAGCCCAATCCCACAGGGTAGGAATGAGCAGTTCTTC
CASSPIPQGRNEQFF
>TRBJ2-3|14|NA|TRBV5-6|NA
TGTGCCAGCAGCTTACGACTATTCACAGATACGCAGTATTTT
CASSLRLFTDTQYF
>TRBJ1-1|16|NA|TRBV7-9|NA
TGTGCCAGCAGAAACAGGGATCTGATAAGGAACACTGAAGCTTTCTTT
CASRNRDLIRNTEAFF
>TRBJ1-5|11|NA|TRBV20-1|NA
TGCAGTGCTAGAGATGCAAATATCCAGCATTTT
CSARDANIQHF
>TRBJ1-1|13|NA|TRBV5-1|NA
TGCGCCAGCAGCTTGGAGGACAGAAGTTTCGCTTTCTTT
CASSLEDRSFAFF
>TRBJ2-1|16|NA|TRBV5-6|TRBD2
TGTGCCAGCAGCCTGGCCCGGACTAGCGGGGGTAAGGAGCAGTTCTTC
CASSLARTSGGKEQFF
>TRBJ1-2|13|NA|TRBV30|NA
TGTGCCTGGAGTGTACGGGGCGGCTATGGCTACACCTTC
CAWSVRGGYGYTF
>TRBJ2-5|14|few|TRBV25-1|NA
TGTGCCAGCAGTGAAGTCAGAAACCAAGAGACCCAGTACTTC
CASSEVRNQETQYF
>TRBJ2-5|15|few|TRBV4-2|NA
TGTGCCAGCAGCCAAGATAGGCAAGGGTTCGGGACCCAGTACTTC
CASSQDRQGFGTQYF
>TRBJ2-3|14|NA|TRBV5-1|NA
TGCGCCAGCAAGAAATTGGATGGCACAGATACGCAGTATTTT
CASKKLDGTDTQYF
>TRBJ2-7|14|NA|TRBV7-8|NA
TGTGCCAGCAGCTTAGTTGGCAGGGCCTACGAGCAGTACTTC
CASSLVGRAYEQYF
>TRBJ2-1|16|many|TRBV5-1|TRBD2
TGCGCCAGCAGCTTAACAAGGACTAGCGGTTACAATGAGCAGTTCTTC
CASSLTRTSGYNEQFF
>TRBJ2-5|13|once|TRBV5-1|NA
TGCGCCAGCAGCTTGGCGCCTGAGGGGACCCAGTACTTC
CASSLAPEGTQYF
>TRBJ2-7|16|NA|TRBV15|NA
TGTGCCACCAGCAGAGATGCAGGGCTGAGCTCCTACGAGCAGTACTTC
CATSRDAGLSSYEQYF